This T cell receptor beta chain was documented in a study of tumor-infiltrating lymphocytes in oesophageal squamous cell carcinoma. This clonotype is labeled as medium-sized (0.01 to 0.1%). TCRdb ran MiXCR on the PCR reads and lists one entry per CDR3 protein. The profile shows about 2,600 distinct CDR3 sequences, about 15% of them singletons. Sequencing was performed on esophageal tumor tissue. The sequence derives from a male donor with esophageal squamous cell carcinoma.

The CDR3 reads CASSLRSFSSTDTQYF. In nucleotides, the CDR3 is TGTGCCAGCAGTTTACGGTCATTTTCTAGCACAGATACGCAGTATTTT. The chain employs TRBV27 and TRBJ2-3; D is undetermined. Germline loops: CDR1 MNHEY, CDR2 SMNVEV (reference sequence). CDR3 length: 16 residues. V was shortened by 2 bases and J by 0 bases, with 12 bases between the two germline ends.